This T cell receptor beta chain was obtained from a study of regulatory T cells in long-lasting Graves disease. Study-wide results and caveats: Persistent Graves' patients possessed reduced TCR diversity relative to recently diagnosed ones. Persistent patients shared more public clonotypes (about 2,700) than new patients (approximately 1,000).

The table lists this clonotype with a few counts. Antigen: not known. Time point noted: newly diagnosed GD, antithyroid drugs for less than 3 months. PBMC RNA was the source of the TCR library. V dropped 0 bases and J dropped 5 bases, with 8 bases sitting between them. The CDR3 contains 14 residues. Germline V gives CDR1 MNHEY, CDR2 SVGAGI. Arm-PCR of CDR3 regions and iRepertoire HTBI primers were used to build TCR beta libraries. TCRdb reprocessed the multiplex PCR reads via MiXCR and lists one record per CDR3 protein. The sample has hundreds of thousands of distinct CDR3 sequences; 15% are singletons. The same specimen was also included in a second study, on T cells in Graves' hyperthyroidism and ophthalmopathy. That work contributes: Clinicians diagnosed patients from clinical symptoms, serum thyroxine and TRAb, thyroid ultrasound and orbital computed tomography.

The receptor was derived from a woman in her thirties or forties with Graves disease. Sequences were derived from peripheral blood mononuclear cells (PBMCs), sampled at new diagnosis, from a patient treated with antithyroid drugs. The V call is TRBV6-5, the J call TRBJ1-5; the D is unclear. The CDR3 reads CASSYSDSYQPQHF. The CDR3 coding sequence is TGTGCCAGCAGTTACTCCGATTCTTATCAGCCCCAGCATTTT.